This TCR beta chain was obtained from a study of blood T cell repertoires in COVID-19 (dated by TCRdb to 2019 to 2021). As for the study more broadly: Collaborator samples came from the United States, Italy and Spain and covered acute and convalescent phases of COVID-19. Samples came from the ongoing ImmuneRACE study (first 160 participants) plus 1,254 subjects from 6 global collaborators. Sample metadata almost always included a de-identified subject ID, COVID-19 status, age in years and sex. The repertoires were released in a freely available public database intended as a resource for research on the immune response to SARS-CoV-2. HLA class I and class II types, where available, came from metadata supplied by the sample provider rather than from assay-based typing. Deeply sampled blood TCRbeta repertoires from subjects exposed to, actively infected with, or recovered from COVID-19 were included in the dataset. The prospective study material was composed of cDNA or gDNA derived from T cells, B-cell-depleted T cells, or PBMCs. Study-wide findings and limitations: Clinical and demographic metadata were provided uncurated, with the amount varying by source and participant.

The immunoSEQ Assay, a bias-controlled multiplex PCR, was used to amplify TCRbeta CDR3 regions from genomic DNA. Concerning the study's data processing: The number of nucleated cells in each sample was estimated from the amplification of reference gene primers within the assay. To quantify the absolute abundance of each unique TCRbeta CDR3 rearrangement, sequence reads were collapsed and filtered. For each sample, productive Simpson clonality was calculated as the square root of Simpson's diversity index over productive rearrangements. TCRdb mirrors the immuneACCESS table, restricted to in-frame sequences. Some clones are absent from its copies; in checked studies, under half trace to an unresolved V gene, and the reason for the others is unknown. From that table come the V and J calls and clone size; the DNA was used to work out D and trimming. The sample contains 200,000 to 300,000 clones, 80% to 95% of them found a single time. The biggest ten clones account for approximately 0.8% of the sample.

At one collaborating source in Seattle, patients were enrolled during active infection and were followed longitudinally through the course of disease. Collaborating institutions collected whole blood in K2EDTA tubes following their own protocols. Collaborator samples were shipped for TCRbeta analysis as frozen whole blood, isolated PBMCs, or DNA extracted from either sample type. Germline trimming: 1 base from V, 11 bases from J; junction bases outside gene matches: 10. The CDR3, from cysteine to phenylalanine, totals 16 residues. Here the CDR3 DNA is all that survives: 48 bases in frame from base 1. From the germline V gene (reference sequence), CDR1 is LNHDA and CDR2 is SQIVND. As for this clone: Its specific antigen is unknown. Per-base qualities were not stored, and no clone one base away is much larger.

The receptor was derived from a man younger than 40 with COVID-19, enrolled during active disease. Here the chain combines TRBV19 and TRBJ1-6, with 8 bases in between that match TRBD1. Sequences were obtained from peripheral blood. The nucleotide sequence reads as follows: TGTGCCAGTAGTATAGCCTGGGGACAGGTTTTTACACCCCTCCACTTT. Translated, it gives CASSIAWGQVFTPLHF.